These 26 T cell receptor beta chains were sequenced from one sample in a study of cytomegalovirus exposure and HLA in healthy donors. Assay used: immunoSEQ multiplex PCR; TCRdb lists only in-frame clones, some missing. The data hold 250,000 to 300,000 clones, with 90% observed a single time. The specimen was PBMCs. The source of these receptors is a woman younger than 30 in good health and CMV-seronegative.

The V gene is TRBV30, the J gene TRBJ2-5, with 8 bases identical to TRBD1. The CDR3 contains 14 residues. Looked up from germline, CDR1 is GTSNPN and CDR2 is SVGIG (reference sequence). J lost 1 base, V lost 1 base, and 2 bases had no gene match. Written as DNA, the CDR3 is TGTGCCTGGAGTGAAACAGGGGGCCAAGAGACCCAGTACTTC. Translating it yields CAWSETGGQETQYF.

This clone appeared a single time. This sequence joins TRBV5-8 and TRBJ1-2, with 7 bases aligning to TRBD1. The CDR3 contains 14 residues. The germline V gene encodes CDR1 SGHTS and CDR2 YDEGEE. V dropped 4 bases and J dropped 4; count of bases not matched to a gene: 7. The CDR3 DNA reads as TGTGCCAGCAGCACCGACAGGGCCCTCTATGGCTACACCTTC. This encodes CASSTDRALYGYTF.

The V and J genes are TRBV7-8 and TRBJ1-2; D gene uncertain. CDR3 length: 14 amino acids. Trimming removed 3 bases from V and 8 bases from J, with 16 bases in between. CDR1 and CDR2 from the germline V gene are SGHVS and FQNEAQ. CDR3 coding DNA: TGTGCCAGCAGCTTCACCGGGATAGTTAGAGGCTACACCTTC. It yields the protein CASSFTGIVRGYTF.

The CDR3 DNA follows: TGTGCCAGCAGTTTGGGGGGGGCTAAAGAGACCCAGTACTTC. This sequence encodes CASSLGGAKETQYF. The gene calls are TRBV28 and TRBJ2-5; D possibly corresponds to TRBD2 (7 bases). The V gene's germline CDR1 is MDHEN and CDR2 SYDVKM. This CDR3 contains 14 residues. The germline V and J ends were trimmed by 3 bases and 3 bases, with 11 bases remaining between them.

V is TRBV21-1 and J is TRBJ2-2; the table's D call, TRBD1, has no DNA check behind it. TRBV21-1 is a recognized pseudogene. This CDR3 is 19 amino acids long. Here the CDR3 DNA reads TGTGCCAGCAGCCGAGTGGGGACAGGCGGCTCTTCGAACACCGGGGAGCTGTTTTTT. Protein sequence: CASSRVGTGGSSNTGELFF.

The rearrangement uses TRBV5-4 and TRBJ2-3, with 7 bases that match TRBD2. V was clipped by 3 bases and J by 1 base; unmatched bases: 8. Germline CDR1 reads SGHNT; CDR2 reads YYREEE (reference sequence). This CDR3 has 16 amino acids. CDR3 nucleotides: TGTGCCAGCAGCTACCGACTAGCTAAACGCACAGATACGCAGTATTTT. Translated, it gives CASSYRLAKRTDTQYF.

The genes are TRBV27 and TRBJ2-5, with D perhaps matching TRBD1 (5 bases). Germline lookup yields CDR1 MNHEY and CDR2 SMNVEV (reference sequence). The CDR3 extends over 13 amino acids. Trimming removed 2 bases at V and 3 bases at J, with 7 bases between. CDR3 sequence: CASSLAREETQYF. CDR3 sequence (DNA): TGTGCCAGCAGTTTAGCCAGGGAAGAGACCCAGTACTTC.

The chain combines TRBV28 with TRBJ1-6; TRBD1 matches at 10 bases. Trimming took 3 bases from V and 12 from J; bases not matched to a gene: 8. The CDR3 has 15 amino acids. Germline V lookup: CDR1 MDHEN, CDR2 SYDVKM. The CDR3 protein is CASSLELGQGRPLHF. CDR3 in DNA: TGTGCCAGCAGTTTGGAACTGGGACAGGGGAGACCCCTCCACTTT.

This clone was counted only a few times. The chain uses TRBV7-9 and TRBJ1-6, with D perhaps matching TRBD1 (5 bases). The germline V gene has CDR1 SEHNR and CDR2 FQNEAQ (reference sequence). The CDR3 has 15 residues. Trimming left V 5 bases short and J 10 bases short, with 18 bases between. CDR3 in amino acids: CASSDQGTKGSPLHF. The CDR3 nucleotides are TGTGCCAGCAGCGATCAAGGGACTAAGGGATCACCCCTCCACTTT.

The chain employs TRBV6-5 and TRBJ2-5; 10 bases align to TRBD2. Germline V gene sequence: CDR1 MNHEY, CDR2 SVGAGI. This CDR3 is built from 15 residues. V lost 6 bases to trimming and J lost 4 bases; unmatched junction nucleotides: 8. The CDR3 coding sequence is TGTGCCAGCAGGCCAGCGGGGGGGCTTCGAGAGACCCAGTACTTC. Encoded protein: CASRPAGGLRETQYF.

The chain recombines TRBV30 with TRBJ1-3; D remains unclear. The CDR3 totals 16 residues. The V gene's germline CDR1 is GTSNPN and CDR2 SVGIG (reference sequence). V lost 1 base and J 4 bases, leaving 17 bases between the germline ends. CDR3 amino acids: CAWSAWVRAGGNTIYF. The CDR3 region has the DNA TGTGCCTGGAGTGCGTGGGTGAGGGCAGGAGGAAACACCATATATTTT.

Worth noting for this clone: Other DNA sequences from this sample encode an identical CDR3 as well. V gene TRBV5-6 combines with J gene TRBJ2-3; 7 positions agree with TRBD2. The trim removed 0 bases at V and 3 bases at J, leaving 1 base unmatched. The length of the CDR3 is 14 residues. Per germline, CDR1 SGHDT and CDR2 YYEEEE. CDR3 residues: CASSLGGGTDTQYF. CDR3 nucleotides: TGTGCCAGCAGCTTGGGCGGGGGAACAGATACGCAGTATTTT.

J is TRBJ2-2 and V is TRBV6-5; possibly TRBD2 for D (5 bases). The germline gives CDR1 MNHEY, CDR2 SVGAGI. Trimming removed 2 bases from V and 7 bases from J, with 8 bases in between. There are 13 residues in the CDR3. The DNA of the CDR3 is TGTGCCAGCAGTTACGTGGGGAGCGGGGAGCTGTTTTTT. The encoded protein is CASSYVGSGELFF.

The V call is TRBV7-9, the J call TRBJ2-1; TRBD2 aligns across 8 bases. The germline V gene has CDR1 SEHNR and CDR2 FQNEAQ (reference sequence). The CDR3 runs 17 residues. Trimming removed 5 bases from V and 3 bases from J; junction bases left unmatched: 12. This CDR3 reads CASSDGGRGAIYNEQFF. The CDR3 coding sequence is TGTGCCAGCAGCGACGGAGGGCGGGGGGCGATCTACAATGAGCAGTTCTTC. Full variable domain (outside the CDR3, taken from reference TRBV7-9 and TRBJ2-1): DTGVSQNPRHKITKRGQNVTFRCDPISEHNRLYWYRQTLGQGPEFLTYFQNEAQLEKSRLLSDRFSAERPKGSFSTLEIQRTEQGDSAMYLCASSDGGRGAIYNEQFFGPGTRLTVL.

This rearrangement joins TRBV6-6 to TRBJ2-7; 7 positions agree with TRBD1. Trimming took 6 bases from V and 3 from J; bases not matched to a gene: 2. The CDR3 consists of 12 residues. CDR1 and CDR2 from the germline V gene are MNHNY and SVGAGI (reference sequence). This CDR3 is CASSWDSYEQYV. DNA of the CDR3: TGTGCCAGCAGCTGGGACAGCTACGAGCAGTACGTC.

V and J are TRBV4-2 and TRBJ2-7, with D unresolved. The V end was cut by 0 bases, the J end by 2 bases, with 11 bases between. Germline assignment: CDR1 LGHNA and CDR2 YNFKEQ. The CDR3 sequence is 15 residues long. The CDR3 coding sequence is TGTGCCAGCAGCCAAGAAGTTAACAGAGCCTACGAGCAGTACTTC. This codes for CASSQEVNRAYEQYF.

The chain couples TRBV11-2 to TRBJ2-7, with 9 bases fitting TRBD1. Germline V gene sequence: CDR1 SGHAT, CDR2 FQNNGV. The CDR3 is 14 residues long. V lost 1 base to trimming and J lost 5 bases; unmatched junction nucleotides: 3. The CDR3 bases are TGTGCCAGCAGCTTAGTGGGACAGGGCCACGAGCAGTACTTC. It yields the protein CASSLVGQGHEQYF.

This chain links TRBV5-1 with TRBJ2-2; D unresolved. Germline CDR1 SGHRS, CDR2 YFSETQ. There are 15 residues in the CDR3. The V gene lost 0 bases and the J gene lost 3 bases, with 9 bases spanning the gap. CDR3 region: CASSLVGSYTGELFF. The CDR3 DNA is TGCGCCAGCAGCTTGGTTGGCAGTTACACCGGGGAGCTGTTTTTT.

J is TRBJ2-7 and V is TRBV6-5; D is ambiguous. V lost 6 bases, J lost 3 bases, and 6 bases lay in between. The CDR3 spans 11 residues. Germline assignment: CDR1 MNHEY and CDR2 SVGAGI. The CDR3 DNA sequence: TGTGCCAGCAGAGAACACTACGAGCAGTACGTC. Residues: CASREHYEQYV.

The chain is built from TRBV27 and TRBJ2-1, with 11 bases aligning to TRBD1. With 6 bases clipped from V and 6 bases from J, the junction kept 10 bases outside the gene matches. The CDR3 has 16 amino acids. Germline V CDR1 and CDR2: MNHEY, SMNVEV (reference sequence). CDR3 region: CASSLIGTGGSNEQFF. In DNA, the CDR3 is TGTGCCAGCAGCCTTATAGGGACAGGGGGGAGCAATGAGCAGTTCTTC.

V and J are TRBV28 and TRBJ1-5; D gene uncertain. V was clipped by 5 bases and J by 11 bases, with 16 bases between them. The CDR3 has 13 residues. CDR1 is MDHEN, CDR2 SYDVKM, per germline. The CDR3 here is CASSRHDLGAQHF. Written as DNA, the CDR3 is TGTGCCAGCAGTCGCCACGACCTGGGAGCCCAGCATTTT.

V gene TRBV5-4 combines with J gene TRBJ1-1; TRBD1 aligns across 8 bases. Unmatched junction bases numbered 13, after V lost 3 bases and J lost 6 bases. The CDR3 consists of 16 residues. CDR1 is SGHNT and CDR2 is YYREEE in the germline V gene (reference sequence). The CDR3 sequence: CASSWTGRLFSAEAFF. In DNA, the CDR3 is TGTGCCAGCAGCTGGACAGGGCGGTTGTTCTCCGCTGAAGCTTTCTTT.

The V call is TRBV27, the J call TRBJ1-1; the match to TRBD1 covers 7 bases. Germline loops: CDR1 MNHEY, CDR2 SMNVEV (reference sequence). This CDR3 is built from 13 residues. J lost 11 bases, V lost 2 bases, and 8 bases had no gene match. The DNA for the CDR3 is TGTGCCAGCAGTTTAAAAAACAGGGGAATGGCTTTCTTT. Residues: CASSLKNRGMAFF.

The chain joins TRBV27 to TRBJ2-5, with TRBD2 identical over 8 bases. Per germline, CDR1 MNHEY and CDR2 SMNVEV (reference sequence). J lost 2 bases, V lost 5 bases, and 13 bases had no gene match. This CDR3 has 17 residues. CDR3 amino acids: CASSEWPGGGIQETQYF. For the CDR3, the DNA is TGTGCCAGCAGTGAGTGGCCGGGGGGGGGTATTCAAGAGACCCAGTACTTC.

This sequence joins TRBV29-1 and TRBJ2-2, with 7 positions matching TRBD2. CDR1 SQVTM and CDR2 ANQGSEA come from the germline V gene. The V gene end was trimmed by 2 bases and the J gene end by 6 bases; junction bases not matched to a gene: 9. The CDR3 length is 15 residues. CDR3 DNA: TGCAGCGTTGAATTCGTTGGGAGGGCTCCCGGGGAGCTGTTTTTT. Translated: CSVEFVGRAPGELFF.

The V and J genes are TRBV11-2 and TRBJ1-1, with 7 bases that match TRBD1. The CDR3 length is 14 residues. Per the germline V gene, CDR1 is SGHAT and CDR2 is FQNNGV. The V and J ends lost 2 bases and 6 bases, in that order; junction bases with no gene match: 6. In DNA, the CDR3 is TGTGCCAGCAGCTTACTAGTTCAGGGGGCTGAAGCTTTCTTT. Its translation is CASSLLVQGAEAFF.